This T cell receptor (beta chain) emerged from a study of shared clonotypes between healthy human individuals. Study background: Three plates were used per donor for CD4 naive, three for CD4 memory, two for CD8 naive and one for CD8 memory. The study's findings and limits: The authors expected sequencing depth to affect clonotype sharing among donors.

Looked up from germline, CDR1 is SGHRS and CDR2 is YFSETQ. V dropped 4 bases and J dropped 2 bases, with 15 bases sitting between them. The CDR3 length is 15 residues. CD45RO negativity and positive selection for CCR7 defined naive CD8 cells, a population that excluded terminally differentiated effector memory CD45RA+ cells. Donors comprised only Caucasian adults living in Nashville, Tennessee. Details on this clone: The antigen remains undetermined.

Per the authors' pipeline: ImmunoSEQ supplied junction-only sequences lacking quality scores, so filtering was different. Sequencing used immunoSEQ multiplex PCR; TCRdb keeps in-frame clones, though not all of them. V, J and clone size are taken as reported in that table, and D and trimming were inferred from the DNA itself. In the table there are around 2,000,000 clones, about 95% of which are singletons. The sequencing input was naive CD8+ T cells sorted from blood. The sequence was obtained from a man between 18 and 29 years old in good health. V is TRBV5-1 and J is TRBJ1-1, with D unresolved. The CDR3 DNA reads TGCGCCAGCAGCCCTGGAGCGGAGCCAAACACTGAAGCTTTCTTT. Translation: CASSPGAEPNTEAFF.